These T cell receptor beta chains were read from a single sample in a study of blood T cell repertoires in COVID-19. The data were produced by immunoSEQ multiplex PCR, yet TCRdb's version contains in-frame clones alone and is incomplete. The table lists roughly 43,000 clones, 86% of them singletons. Sequencing was done on a sample of peripheral blood. These receptors were collected from a man between 60 and 75 years old with active COVID-19. Each CDR3 is given with its conserved first and last residue. Fields, in order: J gene, V gene, clone size, D gene, CDR3 protein, CDR3 DNA. The D gene is left open where the match is weak. Clone size is stated in some rows and not others, as once, few, many or a class when expanded.

J: TRBJ2-1
V: TRBV6-5
size: .
D: TRBD2
CDR3: CASSNSGISYNEQFF
DNA: TGTGCCAGCAGTAATAGCGGGATTTCCTACAATGAGCAGTTCTTC

J: TRBJ2-5
V: TRBV20-1
size: .
D: TRBD2
CDR3: CSASSWASGGETQYF
DNA: TGCAGTGCTAGTTCTTGGGCTAGCGGGGGAGAGACCCAGTACTTC

J: TRBJ2-3
V: TRBV27
size: once
D: TRBD2
CDR3: CASSPRLAGGRGTQYF
DNA: TGTGCCAGCAGTCCACGACTAGCGGGAGGGCGGGGTACGCAGTATTTT

J: TRBJ2-5
V: TRBV12-3/TRBV12-4
size: once
D: .
CDR3: CASSRGETQYF
DNA: TGTGCCAGCAGCAGGGGAGAGACCCAGTACTTC

J: TRBJ2-1
V: TRBV29-1
size: .
D: TRBD2
CDR3: CSVEGLAGYSSYNEQFF
DNA: TGCAGCGTAGAGGGACTAGCGGGCTACAGCTCCTACAATGAGCAGTTCTTC

J: TRBJ2-1
V: TRBV24-1
size: .
D: TRBD2
CDR3: CATSDPGLAGGHSYNEQFF
DNA: TGTGCCACCAGTGATCCGGGACTAGCGGGAGGCCACTCCTACAATGAGCAGTTCTTC

J: TRBJ1-1
V: TRBV25-1
size: .
D: .
CDR3: CASRQSGVNTEAFF
DNA: TGTGCCAGCAGACAGTCCGGCGTGAACACTGAAGCTTTCTTT

J: TRBJ1-1
V: TRBV28
size: once
D: .
CDR3: CASSLRQAWWAFF
DNA: TGTGCCAGCAGTCTACGACAGGCCTGGTGGGCTTTCTTT

J: TRBJ2-3
V: TRBV10-3
size: .
D: .
CDR3: CAITVDSTDTQYF
DNA: TGTGCCATCACCGTAGATAGCACAGATACGCAGTATTTT

J: TRBJ1-2
V: TRBV3-1/TRBV3-2
size: .
D: .
CDR3: CASSQSGMGYGYTF
DNA: TGTGCCAGCAGCCAATCAGGAATGGGCTATGGCTACACCTTC

J: TRBJ2-1
V: TRBV7-9
size: .
D: TRBD2
CDR3: CASSLASGRVF
DNA: TGTGCCAGCAGCTTAGCTAGCGGGAGGGTCTTC

J: TRBJ1-5
V: TRBV27
size: .
D: TRBD1
CDR3: CASSTTGEGNQPQHF
DNA: TGTGCCAGCAGTACGACAGGGGAGGGCAATCAGCCCCAGCATTTT

J: TRBJ2-1
V: TRBV9
size: .
D: TRBD2
CDR3: CASSVEVLAGGGEQFF
DNA: TGTGCCAGCAGCGTAGAGGTACTAGCGGGAGGGGGTGAGCAGTTCTTC

J: TRBJ2-3
V: TRBV4-3
size: .
D: .
CDR3: CASSQVEGGVGVGTQYF
DNA: TGCGCCAGCAGCCAAGTTGAAGGAGGGGTCGGGGTTGGTACGCAGTATTTT

J: TRBJ2-3
V: TRBV18
size: .
D: .
CDR3: CASSPPGRGADTQYF
DNA: TGTGCCAGCTCACCACCGGGCAGGGGGGCAGATACGCAGTATTTT

J: TRBJ2-1
V: TRBV11-3
size: .
D: .
CDR3: CASSYSSYNEQFF
DNA: TGTGCCAGCAGCTACAGCTCCTACAATGAGCAGTTCTTC

J: TRBJ1-4
V: TRBV15
size: .
D: .
CDR3: CATSRGTFPNEKLFF
DNA: TGTGCCACCAGTAGAGGGACATTCCCTAATGAAAAACTGTTTTTT

J: TRBJ1-6
V: TRBV27
size: .
D: .
CDR3: CASSYRDGNSPLHF
DNA: TGTGCCAGCAGTTACAGGGATGGCAATTCACCCCTCCACTTT

J: TRBJ1-1
V: TRBV11-2
size: .
D: .
CDR3: CASSLGGENTEAFF
DNA: TGTGCCAGCAGCTTAGGGGGGGAAAACACTGAAGCTTTCTTT

J: TRBJ1-4
V: TRBV4-3
size: .
D: .
CDR3: CASSQNSMLGGKLFF
DNA: TGCGCCAGCAGCCAAAATTCCATGCTGGGGGGAAAACTGTTTTTT

J: TRBJ2-3
V: TRBV7-2
size: .
D: .
CDR3: CASSLSHAIQGSDTQYF
DNA: TGTGCCAGCAGCTTGTCCCACGCGATACAGGGATCAGATACGCAGTATTTT

J: TRBJ2-5
V: TRBV27
size: .
D: .
CDR3: CASRSEKETQYF
DNA: TGTGCCAGCAGGAGCGAGAAGGAGACCCAGTACTTC

J: TRBJ2-2
V: TRBV9
size: .
D: .
CDR3: CASSVAGNTGELFF
DNA: TGTGCCAGCAGCGTAGCAGGGAACACCGGGGAGCTGTTTTTT

J: TRBJ2-5
V: TRBV11-2
size: .
D: TRBD2
CDR3: CASSAASGRGGETQYF
DNA: TGTGCCAGCAGCGCCGCTAGCGGGAGGGGGGGAGAGACCCAGTACTTC

J: TRBJ2-3
V: TRBV9
size: .
D: TRBD2
CDR3: CASSVVSGRPGTDTQYF
DNA: TGTGCCAGCAGCGTAGTCAGCGGGAGGCCGGGTACAGATACGCAGTATTTT

J: TRBJ2-7
V: TRBV28
size: .
D: .
CDR3: CASGANTYEQYF
DNA: TGTGCCAGCGGGGCCAACACCTACGAGCAGTACTTC

J: TRBJ2-3
V: TRBV29-1
size: .
D: TRBD2
CDR3: CSVPGLADTDTQYF
DNA: TGCAGCGTCCCCGGACTAGCGGACACAGATACGCAGTATTTT

J: TRBJ2-5
V: TRBV7-2
size: .
D: TRBD1
CDR3: CASSFLGQGFAETQYF
DNA: TGTGCCAGCAGCTTCCTCGGACAGGGCTTCGCGGAGACCCAGTACTTC

J: TRBJ2-1
V: TRBV4-1
size: .
D: TRBD2
CDR3: CASSLPGLAGINEQFF
DNA: TGCGCCAGCAGCCTTCCTGGACTAGCGGGAATAAATGAGCAGTTCTTC

J: TRBJ2-7
V: TRBV7-8
size: .
D: .
CDR3: CASSYSTVSYEQYF
DNA: TGTGCCAGCAGCTATTCAACAGTTTCCTACGAGCAGTACTTC

J: TRBJ1-6
V: TRBV2
size: .
D: .
CDR3: CASSETGTSPLHF
DNA: TGTGCCAGCAGTGAAACAGGGACCTCACCCCTCCACTTT

J: TRBJ2-5
V: TRBV11-3
size: few
D: .
CDR3: CASSLQNGRDARVPETQYF
DNA: TGTGCCAGCAGCTTACAGAATGGCAGGGATGCCCGCGTTCCGGAGACCCAGTACTTC

J: TRBJ2-3
V: TRBV4-1
size: .
D: .
CDR3: CASSHGRMVDTQYF
DNA: TGCGCCAGCAGCCACGGGAGAATGGTAGATACGCAGTATTTT

J: TRBJ2-2
V: TRBV5-1
size: .
D: TRBD1
CDR3: CASSLGQGAGELFF
DNA: TGCGCCAGCAGCTTGGGTCAGGGGGCCGGGGAGCTGTTTTTT

J: TRBJ2-7
V: TRBV30
size: .
D: TRBD2
CDR3: CAWAGVYEQYF
DNA: TGTGCCTGGGCGGGGGTCTACGAGCAGTACTTC

J: TRBJ1-1
V: TRBV27
size: .
D: TRBD1
CDR3: CASSLGTVGSTEAFF
DNA: TGTGCCAGCAGTTTGGGGACAGTAGGGAGCACTGAAGCTTTCTTT

J: TRBJ2-7
V: TRBV7-2
size: .
D: TRBD2
CDR3: CASSAQAGGYEQYF
DNA: TGTGCCAGCAGCGCTCAAGCGGGAGGGTACGAGCAGTACTTC

J: TRBJ1-1
V: TRBV6-5
size: .
D: TRBD1
CDR3: CASLRGRLAFF
DNA: TGTGCCAGCCTCAGGGGGCGGCTGGCTTTCTTT

J: TRBJ2-5
V: TRBV7-7
size: .
D: .
CDR3: CASSISLMGQETQYF
DNA: TGTGCTAGCAGCATCAGCCTTATGGGGCAGGAGACCCAGTACTTC

J: TRBJ2-7
V: TRBV21-1
size: once
D: .
CDR3: CASSPRQFEQYF
DNA: TGTGCCAGCAGCCCGAGACAGTTCGAGCAGTACTTC